The present entry profiles one T cell receptor beta chain with its context. What it binds is unknown. Clones were sequenced by immunoSEQ multiplex PCR, and TCRdb holds only the in-frame ones, with some missing. The sample records some 62,000 clones, approximately 85% being singletons. The data belong to a study of OX40 agonist ivuxolimab in advanced cancers. Study in general: Each dose-escalation patient presented with hepatocellular carcinoma, melanoma, renal cell or head and neck cancer. Males comprised approximately 84% of the group, whose mean age was roughly 64 years (range roughly 20 to 85).

V was shortened by 6 bases and J by 2 bases, with 16 bases between the two germline ends. Germline V CDR1 and CDR2: KGHSH, LQKENI. The CDR3 spans 15 residues. Findings and caveats of the study: At 0.1 to 3.0 mg/kg and by week 6, clonal expansion occurred in CD4+ and CD8+ blood T cells.

The sequencing used CD4+ or CD8+ T cells sorted from blood, collected in a trial of the OX40 agonist ivuxolimab. The sequence came from an adult with an advanced solid tumor such as melanoma, head and neck, liver or kidney cancer. The rearrangement uses TRBV18 and TRBJ1-2; D perhaps matches TRBD1 (5 bases). The CDR3 protein is CASSRAVGDNYGYTF. CDR3 DNA sequence: TGTGCCAGCTCTCGCGCGGTGGGGGACAACTATGGCTACACCTTC.